These T cell receptor beta chains were read from a single sample in a study of cytomegalovirus exposure and HLA in healthy donors. TCRdb's table, derived via immunoSEQ multiplex PCR, lists solely in-frame clones and lacks some. The data contain about 98,000 clones, roughly 80% of them singletons. The sample taken for sequencing was PBMCs. The receptors here all came from a man aged 55 to 70 in good health and CMV-seropositive. The CDR3 runs from the conserved cysteine through the conserved F or W. Fields, in order: V gene, CDR3 length, clone size, CDR3 protein. Clone size appears in some rows only: once, few, many, or a class for an expanded clone.

TRBV5-1,15,once,CASSSGQGAGNEQFF
TRBV7-6,15,NA,CASSLEARQYYEQYF
TRBV28,15,NA,CASSSPGGFYQPQHF
TRBV27,15,NA,CASSKKQGARYEQYF
TRBV6-1,15,NA,CASHPTSGFAYEQYF
TRBV4-3,14,NA,CASSQEWRQGEMYF
TRBV7-9,13,NA,CASSFPGVYGYTF
TRBV9,15,NA,CASSVGAGSYNEQFF
TRBV9,16,NA,CASSVVGGQGVNEQYF
TRBV9,15,NA,CASSVRGSSGNTIYF
TRBV15,16,NA,CATSRAWDRGNNEQFF
TRBV2,15,once,CASSPIATENYGYTF
TRBV15,15,NA,CATSRGAGGTYEQYF
TRBV4-2,14,NA,CASSSGQGPETQYF
TRBV5-1,14,NA,CASSFGAIDEKLFF
TRBV4-1,15,once,CASSQASGQSYEQYF
TRBV13,18,NA,CASSSAWTSGGATDTQYF
TRBV14,15,NA,CASSQITGAKETQYF
TRBV7-8,14,NA,CASSPWAGGLEQYF
TRBV7-8,16,NA,CASSLMASGGRDTQYF
TRBV19,13,few,CASNPAGQQKLFF
TRBV18,12,NA,CASSPSAGVQFF
TRBV11-2,13,NA,CASSQIKANEQFF
TRBV7-8,14,NA,CASSYRGIRDEQFF
TRBV7-2,14,NA,CASSLLAGGETQYF
TRBV6-1,11,NA,CASLGTYGYTF
TRBV7-6,15,NA,CASSLRGFGTDTQYF
TRBV4-1,14,NA,CASSQEGPNTEAFF
TRBV5-1,17,NA,CASSRKGTSGLGETQYF
TRBV2,11,NA,CASREVWKIFF
TRBV5-1,15,once,CASSLSGGGHNEQFF
TRBV2,14,NA,CASGGTGNYNEQFF
TRBV2,14,NA,CASSAETGGREQFF
TRBV18,12,NA,CASSRRENTIYF
TRBV4-2,15,NA,CASSLHRTTNEKLFF
TRBV7-7,15,NA,CASSLGQHSNQPQHF
TRBV5-4,15,NA,CASSLTGRANTEAFF
TRBV5-1,16,NA,CASSLDGQGASYEQYF
TRBV10-2,16,NA,CASRASGGAGFNEQFF
TRBV30,15,NA,CAWSPVGKGSYEQYF
TRBV29-1,13,NA,CSVISGGYNEQFF
TRBV28,16,few,CASSPPRDRGNEKLFF
TRBV9,14,few,CASSVAQYNEKLFF
TRBV30,14,NA,CAWTSGGRGETQYF
TRBV7-2,16,NA,CASSPEGSGVRNEQFF
TRBV5-1,16,few,CASSFGEASFPDTQYF